The rows below give T cell receptor beta chains drawn from one sample of a study of T-cell reconstitution after alpha-beta-depleted transplantation in children. TCRdb passed the PCR reads through MiXCR, listing each CDR3 protein once. The sample has about 300,000 distinct CDR3 sequences, approximately 7.3% seen once. The input for sequencing was peripheral blood, taken 360 days after TCRalphabeta/CD19-depleted stem cell transplant. All receptors come from a female patient aged 2-9 years who had a stem cell transplant for Fanconi anemia, so the T cells may come from the graft donor. Both conserved end residues are part of each CDR3. Each record gives: J gene, clone size, V gene, D gene, CDR3 DNA, CDR3 protein. A D gene is named only where the DNA matches it firmly. Clone size, where shown, is once, few, many, or a class for clones that have expanded.

j_call: TRBJ2-1
clone_size: many
v_call: TRBV7-8
d_call: TRBD2
cdr3_nt: TGTGCCAGCAGGCCTTCACGACTAGCGGGAGGAGGAAATTCCTACAATGAGCAGTTCTTC
cdr3_aa: CASRPSRLAGGGNSYNEQFF

j_call: TRBJ1-4
clone_size: many
v_call: TRBV29-1
d_call: NA
cdr3_nt: TGCAGCGTGGCGGACGGGACGAGTGAAAAACTGTTTTTT
cdr3_aa: CSVADGTSEKLFF

j_call: TRBJ2-2
clone_size: few
v_call: TRBV6-2/TRBV6-3
d_call: NA
cdr3_nt: TGTGCCAGCAGCCGTCCCGCTAGGACCGGGGAGCTGTTTTTT
cdr3_aa: CASSRPARTGELFF

j_call: TRBJ1-1
clone_size: many
v_call: TRBV20-1
d_call: NA
cdr3_nt: TGCAGTGCCCCTCGACTCATGAACACTGAAGCTTTCTTT
cdr3_aa: CSAPRLMNTEAFF

j_call: TRBJ1-1
clone_size: many
v_call: TRBV5-1
d_call: NA
cdr3_nt: TGCGCCAGCAGCTTGAGGCACAGGGTGAACACTGAAGCTTTCTTT
cdr3_aa: CASSLRHRVNTEAFF

j_call: TRBJ1-6
clone_size: many
v_call: TRBV2
d_call: NA
cdr3_nt: TGTGCCAGCAGGCCCCAAGACATTTCACCCCTCCACTTT
cdr3_aa: CASRPQDISPLHF

j_call: TRBJ1-5
clone_size: few
v_call: TRBV12-3/TRBV12-4
d_call: NA
cdr3_nt: TGTGCCAGCAGTTTCCAGCTTGGGCAGGGCAATCAGCCCCAGCATTTT
cdr3_aa: CASSFQLGQGNQPQHF

j_call: TRBJ1-2
clone_size: many
v_call: TRBV6-5
d_call: NA
cdr3_nt: TGTGCCAGCAGGGCCAGGACGGAGACCCCTAACTATGGCTACACCTTC
cdr3_aa: CASRARTETPNYGYTF

j_call: TRBJ1-1
clone_size: many
v_call: TRBV29-1
d_call: TRBD1
cdr3_nt: TGCAGCGTTGGGGAGGGGGCCCGTCTTCTCTACACTGAAGCTTTCTTT
cdr3_aa: CSVGEGARLLYTEAFF

j_call: TRBJ2-2
clone_size: NA
v_call: TRBV10-2
d_call: NA
cdr3_nt: TGCGCCAGCAGTGAACTCCTTTACACCGGGGAGCTGTTTTTT
cdr3_aa: CASSELLYTGELFF

j_call: TRBJ2-3
clone_size: few
v_call: TRBV10-1
d_call: TRBD1
cdr3_nt: TGCGCCAGCAGTGATGGGACAGGTGGTCGAACGCAGTATTTT
cdr3_aa: CASSDGTGGRTQYF

j_call: TRBJ2-3
clone_size: NA
v_call: TRBV7-9
d_call: NA
cdr3_nt: TGTGCCAGCAGCTTAGTACTAGTTAACGCGAAAACAGATACGCAGTATTTT
cdr3_aa: CASSLVLVNAKTDTQYF

j_call: TRBJ2-2
clone_size: many
v_call: TRBV20-1
d_call: TRBD1
cdr3_nt: TGCAGTGCTCTTACAGGGGGCGCAGCCGGGGAGCTGTTTTTT
cdr3_aa: CSALTGGAAGELFF

j_call: TRBJ1-4
clone_size: few
v_call: TRBV3-1
d_call: NA
cdr3_nt: TGTGCCAGCAGCCAAGTCGGGCGGGGGCCTAATGAAAAACTGTTTTTT
cdr3_aa: CASSQVGRGPNEKLFF

j_call: TRBJ2-2
clone_size: many
v_call: TRBV28
d_call: TRBD1
cdr3_nt: TGTGCCAGCAGTCACAGCCGGGACAGGGGGGAGCTGTTTTTT
cdr3_aa: CASSHSRDRGELFF

j_call: TRBJ2-5
clone_size: NA
v_call: TRBV7-2
d_call: TRBD2
cdr3_nt: TGTGCCAGCAGCCTTCTCGGCGGGGGGGTTGGAGAGACCCAGTACTTC
cdr3_aa: CASSLLGGGVGETQYF

j_call: TRBJ2-7
clone_size: NA
v_call: TRBV12-3/TRBV12-4
d_call: TRBD2
cdr3_nt: TGTGCCAGCAGTTTAAGGGACGGCGGGGGGGACAACTACGAGCAGTACTTC
cdr3_aa: CASSLRDGGGDNYEQYF

j_call: TRBJ2-5
clone_size: NA
v_call: TRBV20-1
d_call: NA
cdr3_nt: TGCAGTGCCTGGGGCGGGGGCCGCGAGACCCAGTACTTC
cdr3_aa: CSAWGGGRETQYF

j_call: TRBJ2-2
clone_size: many
v_call: TRBV9
d_call: NA
cdr3_nt: TGTGCCAGCAGCGTCCGGGCTGGGGAGCTGTTTTTT
cdr3_aa: CASSVRAGELFF

j_call: TRBJ2-7
clone_size: few
v_call: TRBV5-4
d_call: NA
cdr3_nt: TGTGCCAGCAGCTCAGACATGAAGAGTCACGAGCAGTACTTC
cdr3_aa: CASSSDMKSHEQYF

j_call: TRBJ1-3
clone_size: many
v_call: TRBV27
d_call: NA
cdr3_nt: TGTGCCAGCAGCCCAGCTTGGAGCTCTGGAAACACCATATATTTT
cdr3_aa: CASSPAWSSGNTIYF

j_call: TRBJ2-7
clone_size: many
v_call: TRBV6-5
d_call: NA
cdr3_nt: TGTGCCAGCAGTTACTCGATACTTTCGAGCTCCTACGAGCAGTACTTC
cdr3_aa: CASSYSILSSSYEQYF

j_call: TRBJ2-5
clone_size: NA
v_call: TRBV6-2/TRBV6-3
d_call: NA
cdr3_nt: TGTGCCAGCAGTTACCCCACCGCTAGTAACCAAGAGACCCAGTACTTC
cdr3_aa: CASSYPTASNQETQYF

j_call: TRBJ1-2
clone_size: many
v_call: TRBV27
d_call: TRBD1
cdr3_nt: TGTGCCAGCAGTTTATCGGCCAAGGGGGCCCGTACTAACTATGGCTACACCTTC
cdr3_aa: CASSLSAKGARTNYGYTF

j_call: TRBJ2-4
clone_size: many
v_call: TRBV5-1
d_call: NA
cdr3_nt: TGCGCCAGCAGCTCCGGATACGGGGACGCGATTCAGTACTTC
cdr3_aa: CASSSGYGDAIQYF

j_call: TRBJ1-1
clone_size: few
v_call: TRBV4-2
d_call: NA
cdr3_nt: TGTGCCAGCAGCCAAGATTCACCAAGGGTCTTACCTGAAGCTTTCTTT
cdr3_aa: CASSQDSPRVLPEAFF

j_call: TRBJ2-2
clone_size: many
v_call: TRBV5-6
d_call: NA
cdr3_nt: TGTGCCAGCAGCTTGGGGGGGGAAAACACCGGGGAGCTGTTTTTT
cdr3_aa: CASSLGGENTGELFF

j_call: TRBJ2-1
clone_size: NA
v_call: TRBV3-1
d_call: TRBD2
cdr3_nt: TGTGCCAGCAGCCAAGATGTGGGACTAGCGGGGTACAATGAGCAGTTCTTC
cdr3_aa: CASSQDVGLAGYNEQFF

j_call: TRBJ2-7
clone_size: few
v_call: TRBV20-1
d_call: NA
cdr3_nt: TGCAGTGCTAAAGTGGTGACAGCCTCCTACGAGCAGTACTTC
cdr3_aa: CSAKVVTASYEQYF

j_call: TRBJ1-4
clone_size: NA
v_call: TRBV11-2
d_call: NA
cdr3_nt: TGTGCCAGCACCGAAGAGGCGGGTAGAAAGGGAAAACTGTTTTTT
cdr3_aa: CASTEEAGRKGKLFF

j_call: TRBJ2-7
clone_size: NA
v_call: TRBV7-6
d_call: TRBD2
cdr3_nt: TGTGCCAGCAGCTCTCCGGGGAGGACTAGCCTCTACGAGCAGTACTTC
cdr3_aa: CASSSPGRTSLYEQYF

j_call: TRBJ2-7
clone_size: many
v_call: TRBV5-1
d_call: NA
cdr3_nt: TGCGCCAGCAGCTTGGACCCGGAGAGGTGGTCCTACGAGCAGTACTTC
cdr3_aa: CASSLDPERWSYEQYF

j_call: TRBJ2-7
clone_size: many
v_call: TRBV20-1
d_call: NA
cdr3_nt: TGCAGTGCTAGAGATCCTGAGACAGGAGCCTACGAGCAGTACTTC
cdr3_aa: CSARDPETGAYEQYF

j_call: TRBJ2-2
clone_size: NA
v_call: TRBV18
d_call: NA
cdr3_nt: TGTGCCAGCTCACCACCGGCCATCTCCGGGGAGCTGTTTTTT
cdr3_aa: CASSPPAISGELFF

j_call: TRBJ1-1
clone_size: NA
v_call: TRBV4-2
d_call: NA
cdr3_nt: TGTGCCAGCAGCGCCGGGTCTTTGAACACTGAAGCTTTCTTT
cdr3_aa: CASSAGSLNTEAFF

j_call: TRBJ1-1
clone_size: NA
v_call: TRBV7-9
d_call: NA
cdr3_nt: TGTGCCAGCAGTAGCATTGGGGAAACTGAAGCTTTCTTT
cdr3_aa: CASSSIGETEAFF

j_call: TRBJ2-1
clone_size: few
v_call: TRBV6-5
d_call: TRBD2
cdr3_nt: TGTGCCAGCAGTAACCAGGGTCTAGCGGGAGGCCAACAGTTCTTC
cdr3_aa: CASSNQGLAGGQQFF

j_call: TRBJ2-3
clone_size: NA
v_call: TRBV7-2
d_call: NA
cdr3_nt: TGTGCCAGCAGGTTAGTGGTTGGCACAGATACGCAGTATTTT
cdr3_aa: CASRLVVGTDTQYF

j_call: TRBJ2-7
clone_size: few
v_call: TRBV5-1
d_call: NA
cdr3_nt: TGCGCCAGCAGCCCCCAGAAGGGCGAGCAGTACTTC
cdr3_aa: CASSPQKGEQYF

j_call: TRBJ2-5
clone_size: many
v_call: TRBV4-2
d_call: TRBD2
cdr3_nt: TGTGCCAGCAGCCAAGAACTAGCGGGGGGGCGAGAGACCCAGTACTTC
cdr3_aa: CASSQELAGGRETQYF

j_call: TRBJ2-4
clone_size: NA
v_call: TRBV12-3/TRBV12-4
d_call: TRBD2
cdr3_nt: TGTACCAGCAGTCGGACTAGCGGGAGGGGCGGGCGATCGGGAAACATTCAGTACTTC
cdr3_aa: CTSSRTSGRGGRSGNIQYF

j_call: TRBJ2-6
clone_size: NA
v_call: TRBV7-9
d_call: TRBD2
cdr3_nt: TGTGCCAGCAGCTTAGGGGGGGGAACCTCTGGCTCTGGGGCCAACGTCCTGACTTTC
cdr3_aa: CASSLGGGTSGSGANVLTF

j_call: TRBJ2-3
clone_size: many
v_call: TRBV28
d_call: TRBD2
cdr3_nt: TGTGCCAGCAGTTTATTGGGCGGGAGGGGTGATACAGATACGCAGTATTTT
cdr3_aa: CASSLLGGRGDTDTQYF

j_call: TRBJ2-1
clone_size: NA
v_call: TRBV20-1
d_call: TRBD2
cdr3_nt: TGCAGTGGCGCACCGGGACCGGGACTAGCCTACAATGAGCAGTTCTTC
cdr3_aa: CSGAPGPGLAYNEQFF

j_call: TRBJ1-5
clone_size: many
v_call: TRBV12-3/TRBV12-4
d_call: NA
cdr3_nt: TGTGCCAGCAGTTTGGTTAGGGCAGATGGCAATCAGCCCCAGCATTTT
cdr3_aa: CASSLVRADGNQPQHF

j_call: TRBJ2-5
clone_size: few
v_call: TRBV5-6
d_call: NA
cdr3_nt: TGTGCCAGCAGCTACGACACGGCGGCTTTTCTGGAGACCCAGTACTTC
cdr3_aa: CASSYDTAAFLETQYF

j_call: TRBJ1-6
clone_size: many
v_call: TRBV6-5
d_call: TRBD1
cdr3_nt: TGTGCCAGTTTCGACAGGGCGAGCTCCTATAATTCACCCCTCCACTTT
cdr3_aa: CASFDRASSYNSPLHF

j_call: TRBJ1-6
clone_size: many
v_call: TRBV28
d_call: NA
cdr3_nt: TGTGCCAGCGGATCGAGCTCCTATAATTCACCCCTCCACTTT
cdr3_aa: CASGSSSYNSPLHF

j_call: TRBJ1-1
clone_size: NA
v_call: TRBV19
d_call: NA
cdr3_nt: TGTGCCAGTAGAAATAGGTTAGCCCTGAACACTGAAGCTTTCTTT
cdr3_aa: CASRNRLALNTEAFF

j_call: TRBJ1-2
clone_size: many
v_call: TRBV11-2
d_call: NA
cdr3_nt: TGTGCCAGCAGCTGGGACGGAATCTATGGCTACACCTTC
cdr3_aa: CASSWDGIYGYTF

j_call: TRBJ2-1
clone_size: NA
v_call: TRBV9
d_call: NA
cdr3_nt: TGTGCCAGCAGCGTAGTGGCTGGGGAGACCCAGTTCTTC
cdr3_aa: CASSVVAGETQFF

j_call: TRBJ2-3
clone_size: NA
v_call: TRBV29-1
d_call: NA
cdr3_nt: TGCAGCGTTACCCCCGCCCAACGCACAGATACGCAGTATTTT
cdr3_aa: CSVTPAQRTDTQYF

j_call: TRBJ1-1
clone_size: many
v_call: TRBV5-1
d_call: NA
cdr3_nt: TGCGCCAGCAGCTTGGGGGCCAACACTGAAGCTTTCTTT
cdr3_aa: CASSLGANTEAFF

j_call: TRBJ2-5
clone_size: many
v_call: TRBV5-6
d_call: TRBD2
cdr3_nt: TGTGCCAGCAGCTTGGAAGTAGCGGGGCGGGTCCAGTACTTC
cdr3_aa: CASSLEVAGRVQYF